This TCR beta chain was found in a study of blood T cell repertoires in COVID-19. Study at large: From T cells, B-cell-depleted T cells, or PBMCs came the material, which was cDNA or gDNA.

Original processing notes: Scientists estimated how many nucleated cells there were by amplifying reference gene primers. Some clones are missing from TCRdb's copy, which holds only in-frame ones; the method was immunoSEQ multiplex PCR. Clone size and the V and J calls come from that table; the DNA yielded D and trimming. The table lists roughly 180,000 clones, 86% of them singletons. Deletions cut 3 bases from V and 1 base from J, with 19 bases between. CDR1 and CDR2 (germline): MGHRA, YSYEKL. This CDR3 is built from 18 residues. This sequence joins TRBV4-1 and TRBJ1-5; possibly TRBD1 for D (5 bases). The sample taken for sequencing was peripheral blood. This TCR came from a man between 60 and 75 years old with acute or convalescent COVID-19. The CDR3: CASSHLKAGLGSNQPQHF. The CDR3 DNA follows: TGCGCCAGCAGCCATTTAAAGGCGGGGCTAGGAAGCAATCAGCCCCAGCATTTT.